The T cell receptor (beta chain) described here comes from a study of blood T cell repertoires in COVID-19. Study context: Sites in the United States, Italy and Spain provided acute and convalescent COVID-19 samples.

V lost 3 bases, J lost 7 bases, and 3 bases stayed unmatched. The germline V gene encodes CDR1 KGHSH and CDR2 LQKENI. This CDR3 spans 14 amino acids. Methods used by the authors: The authors estimated nucleated cell counts from reference gene primer amplification. Method: immunoSEQ multiplex PCR; TCRdb's copy keeps in-frame clones and lacks some. V and J calls and clone size are those listed in that table; D and trimming were worked out from the DNA. The sample lists roughly 240,000 clones; roughly 88% were seen once. The receptor was derived from a man aged 40-49 years who had recovered from COVID-19. The gene calls are TRBV18 and TRBJ1-2; 12 nucleotides match TRBD1. The specimen sequenced was peripheral blood. The CDR3 region is CASSPGTGGFGYTF. CDR3 bases: TGTGCCAGCTCACCTGGGACAGGGGGCTTTGGCTACACCTTC.